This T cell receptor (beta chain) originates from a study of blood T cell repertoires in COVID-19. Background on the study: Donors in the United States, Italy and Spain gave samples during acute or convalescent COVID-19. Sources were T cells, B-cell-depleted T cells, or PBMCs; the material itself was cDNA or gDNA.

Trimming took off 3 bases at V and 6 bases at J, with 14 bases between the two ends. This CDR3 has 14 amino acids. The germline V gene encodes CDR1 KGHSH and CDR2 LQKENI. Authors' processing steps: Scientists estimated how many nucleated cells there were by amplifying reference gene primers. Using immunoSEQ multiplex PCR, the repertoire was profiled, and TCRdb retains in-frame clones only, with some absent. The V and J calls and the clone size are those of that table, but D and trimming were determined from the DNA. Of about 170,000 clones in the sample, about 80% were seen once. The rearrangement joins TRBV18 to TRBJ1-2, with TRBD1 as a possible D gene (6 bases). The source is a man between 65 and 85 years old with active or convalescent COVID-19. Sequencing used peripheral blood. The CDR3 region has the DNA TGTGCCAGCTCACCGGCCGGGACAAACCATGGCTACACCTTC. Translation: CASSPAGTNHGYTF.